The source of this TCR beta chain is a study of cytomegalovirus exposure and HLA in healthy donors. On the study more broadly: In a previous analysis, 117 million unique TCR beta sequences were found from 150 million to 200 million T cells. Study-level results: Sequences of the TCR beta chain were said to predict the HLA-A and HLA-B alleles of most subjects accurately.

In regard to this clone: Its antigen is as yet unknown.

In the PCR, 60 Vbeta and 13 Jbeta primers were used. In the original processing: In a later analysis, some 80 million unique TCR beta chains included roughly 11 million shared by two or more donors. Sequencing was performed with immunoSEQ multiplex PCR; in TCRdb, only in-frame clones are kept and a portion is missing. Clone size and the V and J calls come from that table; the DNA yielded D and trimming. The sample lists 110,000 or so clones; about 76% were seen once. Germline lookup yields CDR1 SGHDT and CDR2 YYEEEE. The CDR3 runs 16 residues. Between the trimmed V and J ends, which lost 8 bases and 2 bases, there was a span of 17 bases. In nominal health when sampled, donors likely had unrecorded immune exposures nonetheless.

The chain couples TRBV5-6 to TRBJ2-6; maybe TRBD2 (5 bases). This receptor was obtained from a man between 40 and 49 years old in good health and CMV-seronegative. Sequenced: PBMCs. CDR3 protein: CASLAVGVAGANVLTF. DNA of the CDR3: TGTGCCAGTCTAGCTGTAGGAGTGGCTGGGGCCAACGTCCTGACTTTC.